The entry below describes one T cell receptor (beta chain). TCRdb's copy holds only in-frame clones and misses some; the assay was immunoSEQ multiplex PCR. The sample contains roughly 100,000 clones, roughly 80% of which appear only once. The data derive from a study of control samples from healthy donors and cancer patients. Material for sequencing was blood. This clonotype originated in a woman aged 50 to 65 in good health.

The CDR3 nucleotides are TGTGCCAGCAGCTTAGGACAGGGGCCCTCCGCAGCTTTCTTT. Protein: CASSLGQGPSAAFF. V is TRBV7-8 and J is TRBJ1-1; 8 bases match TRBD1. V shed 1 base, J shed 10 bases, and the junction held 8 bases outside the gene matches. The CDR3 totals 14 residues. Germline CDR1 SGHVS, CDR2 FQNEAQ.